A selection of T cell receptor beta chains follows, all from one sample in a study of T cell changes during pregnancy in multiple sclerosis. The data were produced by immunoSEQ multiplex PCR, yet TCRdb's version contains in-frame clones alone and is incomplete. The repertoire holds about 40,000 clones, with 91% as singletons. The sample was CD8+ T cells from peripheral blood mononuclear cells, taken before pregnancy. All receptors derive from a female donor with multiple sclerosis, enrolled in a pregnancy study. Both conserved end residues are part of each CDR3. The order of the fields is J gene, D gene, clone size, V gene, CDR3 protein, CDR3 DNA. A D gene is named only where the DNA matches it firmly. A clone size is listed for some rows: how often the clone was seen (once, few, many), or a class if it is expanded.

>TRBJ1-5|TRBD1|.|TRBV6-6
CASSYDRAYSNQPQHF
TGTGCCAGCAGTTACGACAGGGCGTATAGCAATCAGCCCCAGCATTTT
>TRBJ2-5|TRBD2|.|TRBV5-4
CASRSSGSIETQYF
TGTGCCAGCAGGTCTAGCGGGAGTATAGAGACCCAGTACTTC
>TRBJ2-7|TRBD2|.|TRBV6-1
CASSEIAGYEQYF
TGTGCCAGCAGTGAAATAGCGGGATACGAGCAGTACTTC
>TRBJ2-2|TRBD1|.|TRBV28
CASSLGTGVTGELFF
TGTGCCAGCAGTCTGGGGACAGGGGTTACCGGGGAGCTGTTTTTT
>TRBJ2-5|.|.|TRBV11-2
CASSLDPAGTETQYF
TGTGCCAGCAGCTTAGATCCGGCGGGAACAGAGACCCAGTACTTC
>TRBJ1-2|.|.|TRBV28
CASSLSLGAYGYTF
TGTGCCAGCAGTTTATCCTTGGGAGCCTATGGCTACACCTTC
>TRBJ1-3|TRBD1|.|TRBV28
CASSPLDRVEGNTIYF
TGTGCCAGCAGTCCCCTCGACAGGGTGGAAGGAAACACCATATATTTT
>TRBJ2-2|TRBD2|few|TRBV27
CASSRPGLAGGRGELFF
TGTGCCAGCAGTCGCCCGGGACTAGCGGGAGGGCGGGGGGAGCTGTTTTTT
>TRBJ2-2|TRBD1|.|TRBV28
CASSIPFGQGNTGELFF
TGTGCCAGCAGTATCCCCTTCGGACAGGGAAACACCGGGGAGCTGTTTTTT
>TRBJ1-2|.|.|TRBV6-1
CASSLNFRGYTF
TGTGCCAGCAGTTTAAACTTTCGGGGCTACACCTTC
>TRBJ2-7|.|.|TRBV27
CASSSVYEQYF
TGTGCCAGCAGTTCCGTCTACGAGCAGTACTTC
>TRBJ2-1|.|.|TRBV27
CASSLYSPYEQFF
TGTGCCAGCAGTTTATATTCCCCATATGAGCAGTTCTTC
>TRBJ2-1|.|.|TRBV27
CASSLISSPHNGQFF
TGTGCCAGCAGTTTAATTTCTAGCCCCCACAATGGGCAGTTCTTC
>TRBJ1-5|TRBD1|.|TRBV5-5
CASSSGQGGNQPQHF
TGTGCCAGCAGCTCGGGACAGGGCGGCAATCAGCCCCAGCATTTT
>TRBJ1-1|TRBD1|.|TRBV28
CASSITGVGTEAFF
TGTGCCAGCAGTATAACAGGGGTAGGCACTGAAGCTTTCTTT
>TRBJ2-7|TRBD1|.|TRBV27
CASSFGTGGQYEQYF
TGTGCCAGCAGTTTTGGGACAGGGGGCCAATACGAGCAGTACTTC
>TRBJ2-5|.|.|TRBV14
CASSQEGAPRETQYF
TGTGCCAGCAGCCAAGAGGGGGCACCAAGGGAGACCCAGTACTTC
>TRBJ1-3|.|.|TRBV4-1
CASSQDPSAGNTIYF
TGCGCCAGCAGCCAAGATCCCAGTGCCGGAAACACCATATATTTT
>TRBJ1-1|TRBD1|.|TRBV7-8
CASSLYGGAGDRGLNTEAFF
TGTGCCAGCAGCTTATATGGGGGGGCCGGGGACAGGGGATTGAACACTGAAGCTTTCTTT
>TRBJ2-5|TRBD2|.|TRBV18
CASSLPGLAGEETQYF
TGTGCCAGCTCACTTCCGGGACTAGCGGGAGAAGAGACCCAGTACTTC
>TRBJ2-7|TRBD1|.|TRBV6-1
CASSVTGAHEQYF
TGTGCCAGCAGTGTTACAGGGGCCCACGAGCAGTACTTC
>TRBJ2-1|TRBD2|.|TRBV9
CASSPSGYSYNEQFF
TGTGCCAGCAGCCCTAGCGGTTATTCCTACAATGAGCAGTTCTTC
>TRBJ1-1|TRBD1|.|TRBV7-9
CASSQNPGQARSGAFF
TGTGCCAGCAGTCAAAACCCGGGACAGGCCCGATCGGGAGCTTTCTTT
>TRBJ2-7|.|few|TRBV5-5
CASSLGSSYEQYF
TGTGCCAGCAGCTTGGGGAGCTCCTACGAGCAGTACTTC
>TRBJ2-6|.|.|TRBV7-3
CASSLDRMTRSGANVLTF
TGTGCCAGCAGCCTAGACAGAATGACGCGCTCTGGGGCCAACGTCCTGACTTTC
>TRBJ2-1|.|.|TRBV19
CASSSPDSPYNEQFF
TGTGCCAGTAGTTCACCAGACTCCCCCTACAATGAGCAGTTCTTC
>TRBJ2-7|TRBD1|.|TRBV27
CASKPGQGTYEQYF
TGTGCCAGCAAACCGGGACAGGGAACCTACGAGCAGTACTTC
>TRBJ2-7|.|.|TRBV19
CASSLARAYEQYF
TGTGCCAGTAGTCTCGCTAGAGCCTACGAGCAGTACTTC
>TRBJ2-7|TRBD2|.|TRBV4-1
CASSQTSGAYEQYF
TGCGCCAGCAGCCAAACTAGCGGAGCCTACGAGCAGTACTTC
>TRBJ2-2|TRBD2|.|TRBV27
CASSLYLGLAENTGELFF
TGTGCCAGCAGTTTATATTTGGGACTAGCGGAAAACACCGGGGAGCTGTTTTTT
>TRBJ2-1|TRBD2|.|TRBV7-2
CASNPTGGVPGNEQFF
TGTGCCAGCAACCCCACGGGGGGGGTGCCGGGTAATGAGCAGTTCTTC
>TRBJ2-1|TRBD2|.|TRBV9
CASSGGTSGSHNEQFF
TGTGCCAGCAGCGGGGGGACTAGCGGGTCCCACAATGAGCAGTTCTTC
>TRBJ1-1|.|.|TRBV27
CASSLNRLNTEAFF
TGTGCCAGCAGTTTAAACAGGCTGAACACTGAAGCTTTCTTT
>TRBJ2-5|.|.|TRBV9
CASSVAVALGETQYF
TGTGCCAGCAGCGTGGCCGTTGCCCTTGGAGAGACCCAGTACTTC
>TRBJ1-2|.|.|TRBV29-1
CSVEGRGGYTF
TGCAGCGTTGAAGGACGGGGAGGCTACACCTTC
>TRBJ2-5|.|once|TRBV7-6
CASSPDSEETQYF
TGTGCCAGCAGCCCCGACTCCGAAGAGACCCAGTACTTC
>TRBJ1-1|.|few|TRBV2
CASPSSSNTEAFF
TGTGCCAGCCCATCATCCAGTAACACTGAAGCTTTCTTT
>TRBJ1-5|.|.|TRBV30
CAWAPGFGQPQHF
TGTGCCTGGGCACCAGGGTTCGGTCAGCCCCAGCATTTT